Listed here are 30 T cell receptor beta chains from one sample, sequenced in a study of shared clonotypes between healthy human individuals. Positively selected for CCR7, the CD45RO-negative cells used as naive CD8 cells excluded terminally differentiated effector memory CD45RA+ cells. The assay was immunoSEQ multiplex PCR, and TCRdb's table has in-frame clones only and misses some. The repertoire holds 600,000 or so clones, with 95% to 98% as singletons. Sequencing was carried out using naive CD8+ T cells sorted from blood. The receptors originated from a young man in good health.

CDR3 sequence reads: CASSHRDSSYNEQFF. The CDR3 DNA reads TGCGCCAGCAGTCACCGGGACTCCTCCTACAATGAGCAGTTCTTC. V usage is TRBV4-1 and J usage is TRBJ2-1; the D gene is possibly TRBD2 (6 bases). This CDR3 has 15 residues. Deletions cut 6 bases from V and 0 bases from J, with 12 bases between. Germline V CDR1 and CDR2: MGHRA, YSYEKL.

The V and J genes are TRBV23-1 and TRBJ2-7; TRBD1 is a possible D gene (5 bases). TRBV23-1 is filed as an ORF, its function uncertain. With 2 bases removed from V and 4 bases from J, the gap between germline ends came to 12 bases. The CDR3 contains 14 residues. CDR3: CASSQPAGWYEQYF. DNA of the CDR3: TGCGCCAGCAGTCAACCCGCAGGGTGGTACGAGCAGTACTTC.

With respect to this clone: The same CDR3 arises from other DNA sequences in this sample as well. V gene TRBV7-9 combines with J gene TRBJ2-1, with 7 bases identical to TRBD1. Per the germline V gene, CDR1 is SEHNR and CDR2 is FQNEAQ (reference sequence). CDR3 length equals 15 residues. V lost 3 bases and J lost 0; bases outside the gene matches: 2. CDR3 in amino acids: CASSFSGGSYNEQFF. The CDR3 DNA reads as TGTGCCAGCAGCTTTTCAGGGGGCTCCTACAATGAGCAGTTCTTC. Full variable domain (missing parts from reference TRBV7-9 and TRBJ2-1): DTGVSQNPRHKITKRGQNVTFRCDPISEHNRLYWYRQTLGQGPEFLTYFQNEAQLEKSRLLSDRFSAERPKGSFSTLEIQRTEQGDSAMYLCASSFSGGSYNEQFFGPGTRLTVL.

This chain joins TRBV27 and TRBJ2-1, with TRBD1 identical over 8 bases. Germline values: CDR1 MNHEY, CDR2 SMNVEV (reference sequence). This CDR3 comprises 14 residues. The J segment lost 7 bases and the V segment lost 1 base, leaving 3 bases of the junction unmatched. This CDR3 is CASSLLDRVNEQFF. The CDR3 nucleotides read TGTGCCAGCAGTTTATTGGACAGGGTGAATGAGCAGTTCTTC.

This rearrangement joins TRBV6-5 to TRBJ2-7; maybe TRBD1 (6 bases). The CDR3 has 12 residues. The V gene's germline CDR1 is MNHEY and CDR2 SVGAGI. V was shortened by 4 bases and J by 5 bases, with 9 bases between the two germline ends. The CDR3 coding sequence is TGTGCCAGCAGTTTTGGGGGCAACGAGCAGTACTTC. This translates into CASSFGGNEQYF.

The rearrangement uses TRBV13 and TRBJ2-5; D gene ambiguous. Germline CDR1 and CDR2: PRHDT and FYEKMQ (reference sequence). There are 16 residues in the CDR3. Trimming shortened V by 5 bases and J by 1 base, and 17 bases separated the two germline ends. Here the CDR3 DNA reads TGTGCCAGCAGCGCAACGTCGGAGCTCGGCCAAGAGACCCAGTACTTC. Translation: CASSATSELGQETQYF. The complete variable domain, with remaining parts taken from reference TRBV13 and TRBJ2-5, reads AAGVIQSPRHLIKEKRETATLKCYPIPRHDTVYWYQQGPGQDPQFLISFYEKMQSDKGSIPDRFSAQQFSDYHSELNMSSLELGDSALYFCASSATSELGQETQYFGPGTRLLVL.

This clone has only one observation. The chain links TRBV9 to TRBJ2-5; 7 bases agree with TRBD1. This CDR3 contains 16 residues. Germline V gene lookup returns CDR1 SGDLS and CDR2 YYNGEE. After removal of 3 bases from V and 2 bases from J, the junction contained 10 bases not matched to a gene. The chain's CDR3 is CASSAADRARQETQYF. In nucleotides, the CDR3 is TGTGCCAGCAGCGCCGCCGACAGGGCTCGACAAGAGACCCAGTACTTC.

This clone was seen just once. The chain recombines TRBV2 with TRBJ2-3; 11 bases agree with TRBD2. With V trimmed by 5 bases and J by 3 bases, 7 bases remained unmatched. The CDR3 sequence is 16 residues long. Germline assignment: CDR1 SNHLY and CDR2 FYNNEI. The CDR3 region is CASSTKLAGDTDTQYF. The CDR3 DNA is TGTGCCAGCAGTACCAAACTAGCGGGAGATACAGATACGCAGTATTTT.

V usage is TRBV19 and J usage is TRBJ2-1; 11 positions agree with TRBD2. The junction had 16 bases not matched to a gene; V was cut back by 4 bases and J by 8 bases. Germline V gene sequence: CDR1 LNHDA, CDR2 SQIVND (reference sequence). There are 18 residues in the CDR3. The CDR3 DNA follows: TGTGCCAGTAGTACCCGACGACTAGCGGGATCTTTTCAGGATGAGCAGTTCTTC. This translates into CASSTRRLAGSFQDEQFF. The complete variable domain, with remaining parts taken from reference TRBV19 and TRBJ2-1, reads DGGITQSPKYLFRKEGQNVTLSCEQNLNHDAMYWYRQDPGQGLRLIYYSQIVNDFQKGDIAEGYSVSREKKESFPLTVTSAQKNPTAFYLCASSTRRLAGSFQDEQFFGPGTRLTVL.

The CDR3 here is CASSSLRPQQEAFF. DNA for the CDR3: TGTGCCAGCAGCTCCCTTAGGCCCCAGCAAGAAGCTTTCTTT. The chain couples TRBV7-9 to TRBJ1-1; D not certain. The length of the CDR3 is 14 residues. V lost 4 bases and J 8 bases, leaving 17 bases between the germline ends. Germline V gene data show CDR1 as SEHNR and CDR2 as FQNEAQ (reference sequence).

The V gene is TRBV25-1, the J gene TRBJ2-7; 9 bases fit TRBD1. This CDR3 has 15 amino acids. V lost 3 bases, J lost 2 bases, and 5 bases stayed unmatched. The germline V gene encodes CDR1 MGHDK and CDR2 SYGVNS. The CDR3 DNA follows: TGTGCCAGCAGTGAGGGACAGGGCGTAGCCTACGAGCAGTACTTC. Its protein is CASSEGQGVAYEQYF.

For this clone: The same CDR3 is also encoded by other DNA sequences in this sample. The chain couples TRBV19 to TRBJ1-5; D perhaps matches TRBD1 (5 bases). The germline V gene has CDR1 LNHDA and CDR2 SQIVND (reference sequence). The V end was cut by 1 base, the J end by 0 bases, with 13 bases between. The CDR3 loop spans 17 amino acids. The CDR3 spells CASSIVSGTDSNQPQHF. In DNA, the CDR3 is TGTGCCAGTAGTATAGTCTCCGGGACTGATAGCAATCAGCCCCAGCATTTT.

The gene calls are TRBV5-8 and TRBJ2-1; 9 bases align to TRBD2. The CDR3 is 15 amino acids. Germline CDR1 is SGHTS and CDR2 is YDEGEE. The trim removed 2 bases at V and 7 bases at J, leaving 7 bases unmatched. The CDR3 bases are TGTGCCAGCAGCTTTGGTAGCGGGAGATCAAATGAGCAGTTCTTC. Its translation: CASSFGSGRSNEQFF.

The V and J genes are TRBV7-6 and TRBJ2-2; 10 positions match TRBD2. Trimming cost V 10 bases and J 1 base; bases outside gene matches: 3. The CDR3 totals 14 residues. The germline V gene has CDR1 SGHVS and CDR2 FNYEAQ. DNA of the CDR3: TGTGCCACCGGGACTAGCGAGAACACCGGGGAGCTGTTTTTT. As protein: CATGTSENTGELFF.

The CDR3 here is CASSFSGRYEQYF. The CDR3 DNA is TGTGCCAGCAGTTTCAGCGGACGCTACGAGCAGTACTTC. The genes are TRBV28 and TRBJ2-7, with a possible D match to TRBD2 (5 bases). V lost 3 bases to trimming and J lost 3 bases, with 9 bases between them. Germline V CDR1 and CDR2: MDHEN, SYDVKM. The length of the CDR3 is 13 residues.

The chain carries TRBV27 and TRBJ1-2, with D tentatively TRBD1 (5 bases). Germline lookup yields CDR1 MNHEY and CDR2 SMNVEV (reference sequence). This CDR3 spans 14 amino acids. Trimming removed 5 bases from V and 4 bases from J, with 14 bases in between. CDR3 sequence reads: CASSPPGGGYGYTF. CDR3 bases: TGTGCCAGCAGTCCCCCCGGGGGTGGCTATGGCTACACCTTC.

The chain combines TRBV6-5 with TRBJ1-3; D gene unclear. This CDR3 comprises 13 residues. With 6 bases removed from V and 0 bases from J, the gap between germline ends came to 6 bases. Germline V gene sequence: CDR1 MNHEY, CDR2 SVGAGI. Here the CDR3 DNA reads TGTGCCAGCAGCCCAGACTCTGGAAACACCATATATTTT. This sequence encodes CASSPDSGNTIYF.

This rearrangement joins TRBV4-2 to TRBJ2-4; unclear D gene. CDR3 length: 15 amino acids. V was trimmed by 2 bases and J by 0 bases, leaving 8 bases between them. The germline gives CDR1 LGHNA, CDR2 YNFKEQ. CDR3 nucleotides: TGTGCCAGCAGCCAACCTTGGCTAGCCAAAAACATTCAGTACTTC. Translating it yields CASSQPWLAKNIQYF.

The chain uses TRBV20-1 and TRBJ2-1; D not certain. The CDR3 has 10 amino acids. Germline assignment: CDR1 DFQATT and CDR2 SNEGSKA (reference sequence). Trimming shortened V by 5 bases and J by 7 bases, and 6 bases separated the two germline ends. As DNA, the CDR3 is TGCAGTGCTCCTCGGAATGAGCAGTTCTTC. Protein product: CSAPRNEQFF.

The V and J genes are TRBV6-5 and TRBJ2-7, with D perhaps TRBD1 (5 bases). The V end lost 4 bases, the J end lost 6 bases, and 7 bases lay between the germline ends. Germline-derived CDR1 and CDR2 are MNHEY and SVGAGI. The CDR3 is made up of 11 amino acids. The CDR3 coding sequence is TGTGCCAGCAGTTTAGGGGTCGAGCAGTACTTC. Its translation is CASSLGVEQYF.

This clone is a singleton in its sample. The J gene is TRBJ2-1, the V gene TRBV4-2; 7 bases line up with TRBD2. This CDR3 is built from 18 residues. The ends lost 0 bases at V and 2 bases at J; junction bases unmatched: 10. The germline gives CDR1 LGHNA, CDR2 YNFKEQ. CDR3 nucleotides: TGTGCCAGCAGCCAAGATGGGGGGAGGGCTAGCGCCTACAATGAGCAGTTCTTC. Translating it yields CASSQDGGRASAYNEQFF.

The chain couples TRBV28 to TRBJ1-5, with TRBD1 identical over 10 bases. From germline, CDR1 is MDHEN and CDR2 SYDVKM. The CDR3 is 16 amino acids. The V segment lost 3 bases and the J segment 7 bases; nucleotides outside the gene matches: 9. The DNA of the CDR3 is TGTGCCAGCAGTTTGGGGACAGGGGACGTCATGCAGCCCCAGCATTTT. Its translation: CASSLGTGDVMQPQHF.

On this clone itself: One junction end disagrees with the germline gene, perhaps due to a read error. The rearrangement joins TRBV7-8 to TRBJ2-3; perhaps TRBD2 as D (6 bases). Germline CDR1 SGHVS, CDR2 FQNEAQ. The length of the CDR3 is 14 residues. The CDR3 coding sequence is TGTGCCAGCAGTTTAGGAGGGGCCGCAGATACGCAGTATTTT. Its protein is CASSLGGAADTQYF.

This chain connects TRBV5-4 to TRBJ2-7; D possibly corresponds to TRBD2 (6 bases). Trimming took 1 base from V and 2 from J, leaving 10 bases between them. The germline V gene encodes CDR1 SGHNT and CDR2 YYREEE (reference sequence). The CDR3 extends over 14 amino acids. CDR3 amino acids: CASSLSSAPYEQYF. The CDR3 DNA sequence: TGTGCCAGCAGCTTGTCTAGCGCGCCCTACGAGCAGTACTTC.

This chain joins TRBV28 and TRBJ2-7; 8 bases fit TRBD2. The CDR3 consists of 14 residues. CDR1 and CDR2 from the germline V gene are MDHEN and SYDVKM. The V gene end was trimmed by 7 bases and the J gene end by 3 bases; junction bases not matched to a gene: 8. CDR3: CASISTSGNYEQYF. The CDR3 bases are TGTGCCAGCATTAGCACTAGCGGTAACTACGAGCAGTACTTC.

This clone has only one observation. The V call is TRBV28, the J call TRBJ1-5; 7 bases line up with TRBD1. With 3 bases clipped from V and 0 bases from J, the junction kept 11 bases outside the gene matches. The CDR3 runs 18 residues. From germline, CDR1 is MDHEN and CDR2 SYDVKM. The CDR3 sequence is CASSLGDGQAYSNQPQHF. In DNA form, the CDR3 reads TGTGCCAGCAGTTTGGGGGATGGACAGGCTTATAGCAATCAGCCCCAGCATTTT.

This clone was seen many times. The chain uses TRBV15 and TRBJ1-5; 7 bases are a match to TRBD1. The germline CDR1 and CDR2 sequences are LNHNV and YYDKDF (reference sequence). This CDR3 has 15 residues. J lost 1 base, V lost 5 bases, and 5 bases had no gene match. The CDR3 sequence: CATSPDRVSNQPQHF. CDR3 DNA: TGTGCCACCAGCCCAGACAGGGTAAGCAATCAGCCCCAGCATTTT.

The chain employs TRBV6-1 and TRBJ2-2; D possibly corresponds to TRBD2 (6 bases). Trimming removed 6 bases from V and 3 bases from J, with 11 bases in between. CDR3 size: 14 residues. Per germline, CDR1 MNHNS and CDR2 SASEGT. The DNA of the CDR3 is TGTGCCAGCAGGCGCGGGGTCTACACCGGGGAGCTGTTTTTT. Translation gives CASRRGVYTGELFF.

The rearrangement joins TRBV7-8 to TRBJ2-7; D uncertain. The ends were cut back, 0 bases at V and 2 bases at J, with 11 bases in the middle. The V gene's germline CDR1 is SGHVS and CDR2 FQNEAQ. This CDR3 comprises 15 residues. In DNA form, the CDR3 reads TGTGCCAGCAGCTTAGCCGGCAGGAACCCCTACGAGCAGTACTTC. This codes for CASSLAGRNPYEQYF. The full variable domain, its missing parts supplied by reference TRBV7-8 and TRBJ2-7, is GAGVSQSPRYKVAKRGQDVALRCDPISGHVSLFWYQQALGQGPEFLTYFQNEAQLDKSGLPSDRFFAERPEGSVSTLKIQRTQQEDSAVYLCASSLAGRNPYEQYFGPGTRLTVT.

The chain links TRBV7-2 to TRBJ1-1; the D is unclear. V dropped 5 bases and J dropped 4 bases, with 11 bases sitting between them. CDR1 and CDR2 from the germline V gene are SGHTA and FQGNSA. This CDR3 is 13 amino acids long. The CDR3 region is CASSPPPSTEAFF. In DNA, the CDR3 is TGTGCCAGCAGCCCCCCGCCTAGCACTGAAGCTTTCTTT.